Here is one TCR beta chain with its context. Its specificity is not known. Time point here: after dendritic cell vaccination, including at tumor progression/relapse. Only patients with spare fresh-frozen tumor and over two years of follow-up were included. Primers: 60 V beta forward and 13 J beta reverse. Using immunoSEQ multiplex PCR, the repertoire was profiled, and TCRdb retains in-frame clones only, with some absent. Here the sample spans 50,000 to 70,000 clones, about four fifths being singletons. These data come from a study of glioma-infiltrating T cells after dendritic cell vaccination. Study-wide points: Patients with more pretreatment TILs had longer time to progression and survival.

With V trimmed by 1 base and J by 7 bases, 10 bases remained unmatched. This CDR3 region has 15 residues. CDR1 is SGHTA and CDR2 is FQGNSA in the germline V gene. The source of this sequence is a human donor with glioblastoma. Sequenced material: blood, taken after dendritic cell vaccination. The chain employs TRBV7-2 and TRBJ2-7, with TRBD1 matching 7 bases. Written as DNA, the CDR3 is TGTGCCAGCAGCTTAGAAGGGGGCCGGGTTGGTGAGCAGTACTTC. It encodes CASSLEGGRVGEQYF.